This TCR beta chain was identified during a study of blood T cells in healthy people across ages. Overall study results and limits: Significant beta diversity loss was already apparent by age roughly 38, declining roughly linearly. Long-lived and aged donors differed, with more naive CD4+ cells and higher diversity in the long-lived.

Regarding this clonotype: The antigen is unknown.

Trimming took off 6 bases at V and 7 bases at J, with 8 bases between the two ends. The CDR3 runs to 11 residues. CDR1 is SGHRS, CDR2 YFSETQ, per germline. The second PCR ran about 6 to 12 cycles with a sample-barcoded 5' primer and J-beta primers. Every single cDNA molecule received a tag from a template-switch adaptor with 12 random nucleotides. Individual samples furnished no less than 2.5 million CDR3-containing paired-end reads apiece. TCRdb reanalysed the 5' RACE reads using MiXCR and keeps one entry per CDR3 protein. The sample carries about 800,000 distinct CDR3 sequences, over 45% recorded once.

The sample taken for sequencing was blood. This chain connects TRBV5-1 to TRBJ2-1; D is unresolved. This TCR was recovered from a man aged 25 to 45 in good health. CDR3 protein: CASISGNEQFF. In DNA, the CDR3 is TGCGCCAGCATCTCGGGTAATGAGCAGTTCTTC.